The rows below give T cell receptor beta chains drawn from one sample of a study of blood T cell repertoires in COVID-19. Sequenced by immunoSEQ multiplex PCR; TCRdb stores in-frame clones only, minus some. The sample holds around 81,000 clones, around 80% seen once. The specimen was peripheral blood. The receptors derive from a human donor in a cohort sampled during active COVID-19. Each CDR3 is given with its conserved first and last residue. The D gene is left open where the match is weak. Some rows have no size entry. The others give once, few or many, or a class for an expanded clone.

CDR3 length	D gene	V gene	clone size	J gene	CDR3 protein	CDR3 DNA
13	TRBD1	TRBV19	-	TRBJ2-7	CASSSQDRAGQYF	TGTGCCAGTAGTTCCCAGGACAGGGCCGGGCAGTACTTC
18	TRBD1	TRBV7-2	-	TRBJ1-6	CASSHKTGEWNYNSPLHF	TGTGCCAGCAGCCATAAGACAGGGGAGTGGAACTATAATTCACCCCTCCACTTT
15	-	TRBV9	-	TRBJ2-7	CASSVSSSSSYEQYF	TGTGCCAGCAGCGTCTCTAGTTCCAGTTCCTACGAGCAGTACTTC
18	TRBD2	TRBV5-6	-	TRBJ2-3	CASSGRTSGGVRTDTQYF	TGTGCCAGCAGCGGTAGGACTAGCGGGGGGGTTCGCACAGATACGCAGTATTTT
15	-	TRBV4-2	-	TRBJ2-5	CASSRDPGGLETQYF	TGTGCCAGCAGCCGAGATCCGGGGGGCTTGGAGACCCAGTACTTC
12	-	TRBV28	-	TRBJ1-1	CASSWGGTEAFF	TGTGCCAGCAGCTGGGGGGGCACTGAAGCTTTCTTT
14	-	TRBV9	-	TRBJ2-7	CASSASGTNYEQYF	TGTGCCAGCAGCGCTTCCGGGACAAACTACGAGCAGTACTTC
17	TRBD1	TRBV5-1	many	TRBJ1-1	CASSLGDRGSQVTEAFF	TGCGCCAGCAGCTTGGGGGACAGGGGGAGTCAGGTCACTGAAGCTTTCTTT
13	TRBD1	TRBV5-5	-	TRBJ1-1	CASSSDRDTEAFF	TGTGCCAGCAGCTCCGACAGGGACACTGAAGCTTTCTTT
14	TRBD2	TRBV7-3	-	TRBJ2-3	CASGLAGAADTQYF	TGTGCCAGCGGACTAGCGGGGGCGGCAGATACGCAGTATTTT
16	TRBD1	TRBV27	-	TRBJ1-1	CASSPRQGGANTEAFF	TGTGCCAGCAGTCCTCGACAGGGGGGGGCGAACACTGAAGCTTTCTTT
13	-	TRBV6-5	-	TRBJ2-7	CASRPGGSYEQYF	TGTGCCAGCAGGCCCGGGGGCTCCTACGAGCAGTACTTC
12	-	TRBV29-1	-	TRBJ1-2	CSVDLNSFGYTF	TGCAGCGTTGACCTGAACAGCTTCGGCTACACCTTC
16	TRBD2	TRBV11-1	-	TRBJ2-1	CASSLGDGGAQNEQFF	TGTGCCAGCAGCTTAGGGGACGGGGGGGCTCAGAATGAGCAGTTCTTC
15	-	TRBV7-9	-	TRBJ1-1	CASSPSTGMNTEAFF	TGTGCCAGCAGCCCGTCGACAGGCATGAACACTGAAGCTTTCTTT
16	-	TRBV10-3	once	TRBJ1-4	CAISPTLTGSNEKLFF	TGTGCCATCAGTCCAACTCTGACAGGCTCTAATGAAAAACTGTTTTTT
15	-	TRBV30	-	TRBJ1-5	CAWSPPYISNQPQHF	TGTGCCTGGAGTCCCCCTTATATTAGCAATCAGCCCCAGCATTTT
14	TRBD1	TRBV10-2	few	TRBJ2-7	CASGEWTGSYEQYF	TGCGCCAGCGGAGAATGGACAGGCTCCTACGAGCAGTACTTC
14	-	TRBV5-6	few	TRBJ2-7	CASSGPTLASEQYF	TGTGCCAGCAGCGGTCCGACTCTAGCGAGCGAGCAGTACTTC
15	TRBD2	TRBV7-9	-	TRBJ2-5	CASSSRTSGKETQYF	TGTGCCAGCAGCTCAAGGACTAGCGGTAAAGAGACCCAGTACTTC
14	-	TRBV6-2/TRBV6-3	-	TRBJ2-5	CASSYVDSPGTQYF	TGTGCCAGCAGTTACGTGGACAGCCCAGGTACCCAGTACTTC
12	-	TRBV7-3	few	TRBJ1-6	CASSIQNSPLHF	TGTGCCAGCAGCATACAGAATTCACCCCTCCACTTT
17	TRBD2	TRBV4-1	-	TRBJ2-1	CASSHGTSGGSYNEQFF	TGCGCCAGCAGCCACGGGACTAGCGGGGGATCCTACAATGAGCAGTTCTTC
12	-	TRBV12-3/TRBV12-4	once	TRBJ2-7	CANRSQGDEQYF	TGTGCCAACAGATCACAGGGAGACGAGCAGTACTTC
16	TRBD1	TRBV10-3	-	TRBJ1-2	CAISELGTGQGGGYTF	TGTGCCATCAGTGAGCTGGGAACGGGACAGGGAGGTGGCTACACCTTC
13	-	TRBV9	-	TRBJ1-3	CASSLGAGNTIYF	TGTGCCAGCAGCCTCGGGGCTGGAAACACCATATATTTT
15	TRBD2	TRBV25-1	once	TRBJ2-1	CASSDSGGVRNEQFF	TGTGCCAGCAGTGATTCCGGGGGGGTGAGGAATGAGCAGTTCTTC
14	-	TRBV6-5	-	TRBJ1-6	CASSYYGGNSPLHF	TGTGCCAGCAGTTACTATGGGGGGAATTCACCCCTCCACTTT
14	TRBD1	TRBV5-6	-	TRBJ1-5	CASSYRDRSQPQHF	TGTGCCAGCAGCTACCGGGACAGGAGTCAGCCCCAGCATTTT
11	-	TRBV5-6	-	TRBJ1-1	CASSSFTEAFF	TGTGCCAGCAGCTCCTTTACTGAAGCTTTCTTT